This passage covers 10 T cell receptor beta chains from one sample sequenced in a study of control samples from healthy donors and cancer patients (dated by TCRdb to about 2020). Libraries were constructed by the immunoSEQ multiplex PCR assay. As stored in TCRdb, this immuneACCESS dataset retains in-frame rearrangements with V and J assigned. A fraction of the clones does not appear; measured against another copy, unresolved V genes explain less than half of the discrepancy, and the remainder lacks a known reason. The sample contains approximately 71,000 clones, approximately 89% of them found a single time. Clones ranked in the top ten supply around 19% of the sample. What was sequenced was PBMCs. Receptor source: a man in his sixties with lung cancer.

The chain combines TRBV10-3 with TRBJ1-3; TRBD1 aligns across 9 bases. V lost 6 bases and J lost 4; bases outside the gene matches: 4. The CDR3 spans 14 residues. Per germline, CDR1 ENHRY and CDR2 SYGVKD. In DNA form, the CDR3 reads TGTGCCATCAGACGGGACAGGGAGGGAAACACCATATATTTT. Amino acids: CAIRRDREGNTIYF.

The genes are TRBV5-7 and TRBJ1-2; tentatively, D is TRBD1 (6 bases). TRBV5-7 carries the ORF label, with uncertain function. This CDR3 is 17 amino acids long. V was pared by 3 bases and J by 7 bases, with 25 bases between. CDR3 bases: TGTGCCAGCAGCTCTGGGAAGGGAGGCAGGGGACACCTTGGCTACACCTTC. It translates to CASSSGKGGRGHLGYTF.

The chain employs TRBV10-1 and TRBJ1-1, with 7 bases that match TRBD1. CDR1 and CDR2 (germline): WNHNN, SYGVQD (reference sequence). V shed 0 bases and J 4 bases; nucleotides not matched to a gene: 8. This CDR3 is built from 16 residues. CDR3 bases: TGCGCCAGCAGTGAGTCGCAAAGGGGGCAAGGCACTGAAGCTTTCTTT. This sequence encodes CASSESQRGQGTEAFF.

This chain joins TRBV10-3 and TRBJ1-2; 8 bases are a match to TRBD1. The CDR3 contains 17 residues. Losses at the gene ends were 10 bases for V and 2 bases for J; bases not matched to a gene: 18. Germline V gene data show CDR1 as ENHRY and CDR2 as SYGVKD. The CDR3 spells CATWDPDRGLFNYGYTF. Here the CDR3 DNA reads TGTGCCACCTGGGACCCAGACAGGGGCCTCTTCAACTATGGCTACACCTTC.

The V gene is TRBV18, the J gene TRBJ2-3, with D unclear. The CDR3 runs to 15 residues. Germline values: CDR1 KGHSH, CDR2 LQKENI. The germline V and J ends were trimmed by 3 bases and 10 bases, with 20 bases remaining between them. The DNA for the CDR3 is TGTGCCAGCTCACCTCCAATCAAAGAGCTGGAGTCGCAGTATTTT. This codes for CASSPPIKELESQYF. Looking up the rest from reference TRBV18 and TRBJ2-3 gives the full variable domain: NAGVMQNPRHLVRRRGQEARLRCSPMKGHSHVYWYRQLPEEGLKFMVYLQKENIIDESGMPKERFSAEFPKEGPSILRIQQVVRGDSAAYFCASSPPIKELESQYFGPGTRLTVL.

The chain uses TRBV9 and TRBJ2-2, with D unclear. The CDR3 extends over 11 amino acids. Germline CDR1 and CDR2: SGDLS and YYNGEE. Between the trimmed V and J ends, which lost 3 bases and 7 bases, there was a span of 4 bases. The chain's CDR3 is CASSAGGELFF. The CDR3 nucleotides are TGTGCCAGCAGCGCGGGCGGGGAGCTGTTTTTT. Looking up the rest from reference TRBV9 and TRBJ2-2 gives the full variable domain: DSGVTQTPKHLITATGQRVTLRCSPRSGDLSVYWYQQSLDQGLQFLIQYYNGEERAKGNILERFSAQQFPDLHSELNLSSLELGDSALYFCASSAGGELFFGEGSRLTVL.

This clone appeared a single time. CDR3 in amino acids: CASSISGGYTDTQYF. CDR3 nucleotide sequence: TGTGCCAGTAGTATCTCGGGCGGGTACACAGATACGCAGTATTTT. V is TRBV19 and J is TRBJ2-3; maybe TRBD2 (5 bases). The ends were cut back, 3 bases at V and 2 bases at J, with 12 bases in the middle. CDR1 is LNHDA and CDR2 is SQIVND in the germline V gene (reference sequence). This CDR3 contains 15 residues.

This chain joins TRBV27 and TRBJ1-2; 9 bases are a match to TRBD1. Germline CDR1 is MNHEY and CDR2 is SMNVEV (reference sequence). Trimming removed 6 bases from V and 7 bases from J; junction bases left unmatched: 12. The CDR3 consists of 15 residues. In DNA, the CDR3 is TGTGCCAGCAGAACGCCGGGACAGGGACAGGGTGGCTACACCTTC. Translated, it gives CASRTPGQGQGGYTF.

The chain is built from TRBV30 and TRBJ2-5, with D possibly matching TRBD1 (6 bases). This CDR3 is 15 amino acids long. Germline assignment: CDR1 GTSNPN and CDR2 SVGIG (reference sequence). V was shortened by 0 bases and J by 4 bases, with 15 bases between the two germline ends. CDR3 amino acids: CAWSVLRGVGETQYF. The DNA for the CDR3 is TGTGCCTGGAGTGTACTCAGGGGCGTAGGAGAGACCCAGTACTTC.

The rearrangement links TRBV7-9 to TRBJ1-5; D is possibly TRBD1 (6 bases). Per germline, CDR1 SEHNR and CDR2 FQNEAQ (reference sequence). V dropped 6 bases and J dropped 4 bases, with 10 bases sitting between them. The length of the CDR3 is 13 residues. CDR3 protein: CASRATGNQPQHF. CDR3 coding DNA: TGTGCCAGCAGAGCCACAGGGAATCAGCCCCAGCATTTT.